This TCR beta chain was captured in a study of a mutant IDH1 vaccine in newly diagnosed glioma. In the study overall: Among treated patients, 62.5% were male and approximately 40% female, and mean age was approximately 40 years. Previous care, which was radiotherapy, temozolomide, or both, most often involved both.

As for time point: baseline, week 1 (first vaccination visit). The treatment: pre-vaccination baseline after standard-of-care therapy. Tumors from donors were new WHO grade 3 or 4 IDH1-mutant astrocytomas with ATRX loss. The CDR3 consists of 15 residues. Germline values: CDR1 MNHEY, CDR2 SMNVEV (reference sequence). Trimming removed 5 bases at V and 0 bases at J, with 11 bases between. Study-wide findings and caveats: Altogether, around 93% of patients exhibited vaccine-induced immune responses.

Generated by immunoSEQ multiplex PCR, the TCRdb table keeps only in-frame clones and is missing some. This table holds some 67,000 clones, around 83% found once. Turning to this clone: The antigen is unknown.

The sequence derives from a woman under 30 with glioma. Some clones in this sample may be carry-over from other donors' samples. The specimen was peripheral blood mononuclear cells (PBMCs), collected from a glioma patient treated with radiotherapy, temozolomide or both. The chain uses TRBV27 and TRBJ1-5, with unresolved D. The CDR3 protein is CASSPRENSNQPQHF. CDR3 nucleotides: TGTGCCAGCAGTCCTAGGGAAAATAGCAATCAGCCCCAGCATTTT.